These 23 T cell receptor beta chains share one sample of origin, sequenced in a study of shared clonotypes between healthy human individuals. Sequencing was performed with immunoSEQ multiplex PCR; in TCRdb, only in-frame clones are kept and a portion is missing. The sample has nearly 1 million clones, 70% to 85% seen once; the top ten hold nearly 1.5%. The sequenced sample was memory CD4+ T cells sorted from blood. Documented subset: CD45RA-negative fraction. The receptors were sampled from a man younger than 35 in good health.

The chain joins TRBV4-1 to TRBJ1-4; D gene uncertain. Trimming left V 4 bases short and J 10 bases short, with 13 bases between. Germline CDR1 is MGHRA and CDR2 is YSYEKL. The CDR3 length is 13 residues. The CDR3 reads CASSPLVFGKLFF. DNA for the CDR3: TGCGCCAGCAGCCCACTGGTCTTTGGAAAACTGTTTTTT.

A word on this clone: A read error likely explains this, since a far larger clone differs by one base. The chain employs TRBV7-2 and TRBJ2-3, with D possibly matching TRBD1 (5 bases). Trimming pared 4 bases from V and 6 bases from J, leaving 5 bases between. The CDR3 runs 11 residues. Germline CDR1 SGHTA, CDR2 FQGNSA. The CDR3 coding sequence is TGTGCCAGCAGCTACAGGGATACGCAGTATTTT. It translates to CASSYRDTQYF.

The CDR3 reads CASSPVPTTYQETQYF. Written as DNA, the CDR3 is TGTGCCAGCTCACCTGTCCCCACCACGTACCAAGAGACCCAGTACTTC. The chain is built from TRBV18 and TRBJ2-5; D is unclear. The CDR3 runs 16 residues. Germline CDR1 reads KGHSH; CDR2 reads LQKENI. The germline V and J ends were trimmed by 3 bases and 0 bases, with 14 bases remaining between them.

This chain connects TRBV10-3 to TRBJ2-7; D unclear. V lost 0 bases and J lost 0, with 6 bases in between. Germline assignment: CDR1 ENHRY and CDR2 SYGVKD. This CDR3 region has 14 residues. CDR3 protein: CAISESRNSYEQYF. CDR3 nucleotide sequence: TGTGCCATCAGTGAGTCAAGGAACTCCTACGAGCAGTACTTC.

J is TRBJ2-3 and V is TRBV7-8; D call uncertain. The V end lost 5 bases, the J end lost 9 bases, and 24 bases lay between the germline ends. Germline assignment: CDR1 SGHVS and CDR2 FQNEAQ. This CDR3 spans 16 amino acids. In nucleotides, the CDR3 is TGTGCCAGCAGCCCCTCCACGGCGAATGAGATAGGGACGCAGTATTTT. Its translation: CASSPSTANEIGTQYF.

This chain links TRBV5-6 with TRBJ1-6, with D perhaps TRBD1 (5 bases). CDR3 length: 16 amino acids. The germline V and J ends were trimmed by 0 bases and 7 bases, with 14 bases remaining between them. Per the germline V gene, CDR1 is SGHDT and CDR2 is YYEEEE. The chain's CDR3 is CASSLGGAGLNSPLHF. CDR3 coding DNA: TGTGCCAGCAGCTTGGGTGGGGCAGGTTTGAATTCACCCCTCCACTTT.

In its sample, this clone was seen once. V and J are TRBV7-9 and TRBJ2-1, with a tentative D call TRBD1 (8 bases). V lost 7 bases and J 1 base, leaving 17 bases between the germline ends. CDR1 is SEHNR, CDR2 FQNEAQ, per germline (reference sequence). This CDR3 contains 16 residues. The CDR3: CASTGRQGASYNEQFF. The DNA for the CDR3 is TGTGCCAGCACCGGGAGGCAGGGGGCATCCTACAATGAGCAGTTCTTC. Looking up the rest from reference TRBV7-9 and TRBJ2-1 gives the full variable domain: DTGVSQNPRHKITKRGQNVTFRCDPISEHNRLYWYRQTLGQGPEFLTYFQNEAQLEKSRLLSDRFSAERPKGSFSTLEIQRTEQGDSAMYLCASTGRQGASYNEQFFGPGTRLTVL.

The genes are TRBV6-5 and TRBJ2-7; TRBD2 might be the D (6 bases). The CDR3 runs to 14 residues. Per the germline V gene, CDR1 is MNHEY and CDR2 is SVGAGI. V was cut by 6 bases and J by 6 bases, with 18 bases left in between. The DNA of the CDR3 is TGTGCCAGCAGGAGAGGAGGGTCGTCTCTCGAGCAGTACTTC. Its translation is CASRRGGSSLEQYF.

The genes are TRBV10-3 and TRBJ2-2, with D possibly TRBD1 on 5 matching bases. Germline CDR1 ENHRY, CDR2 SYGVKD. The V end was cut by 2 bases, the J end by 0 bases, with 7 bases between. The CDR3 has 15 residues. The DNA of the CDR3 is TGTGCCATCAGTGAGCAGGGCCCGAACACCGGGGAGCTGTTTTTT. It codes for CAISEQGPNTGELFF.

As concerns this clone: A read error may be the cause here, since a much bigger clone is one base away. The gene calls are TRBV5-1 and TRBJ1-5; D unresolved. V was trimmed by 4 bases and J by 0 bases, leaving 8 bases between them. CDR1 is SGHRS, CDR2 YFSETQ, per germline. The CDR3 extends over 14 amino acids. The CDR3 coding sequence is TGCGCCAGCAGCCCAGATAATAGCAATCAGCCCCAGCATTTT. Its translation: CASSPDNSNQPQHF.

This clone was observed a single time. The same CDR3 is also encoded by other DNA sequences in this sample. V usage is TRBV7-2 and J usage is TRBJ1-2; possibly TRBD1 for D (6 bases). V was shortened by 2 bases and J by 8 bases, with 12 bases between the two germline ends. This CDR3 region has 13 residues. CDR1 SGHTA and CDR2 FQGNSA come from the germline V gene. The CDR3 protein is CASSLRGAQGYTF. The DNA of the CDR3 is TGTGCCAGCAGCTTACGGGGGGCGCAAGGCTACACCTTC.

This chain joins TRBV28 and TRBJ2-3; 9 bases are a match to TRBD1. The germline CDR1 and CDR2 sequences are MDHEN and SYDVKM. With V trimmed by 3 bases and J by 2 bases, 3 bases remained unmatched. The CDR3 consists of 15 residues. CDR3 region: CASSFGTGFTDTQYF. In DNA form, the CDR3 reads TGTGCCAGCAGTTTTGGGACAGGGTTCACAGATACGCAGTATTTT.

Only a few counts were recorded for this clone. This chain connects TRBV5-4 to TRBJ2-5; 8 bases are shared with TRBD1. The CDR3 extends over 15 amino acids. J lost 1 base, V lost 4 bases, and 6 bases had no gene match. CDR1 and CDR2 (germline): SGHNT, YYREEE (reference sequence). In DNA form, the CDR3 reads TGTGCCAGCAGCCGGACAGGGTCCCCCCAAGAGACCCAGTACTTC. Protein sequence: CASSRTGSPQETQYF.

The V call is TRBV27, the J call TRBJ2-6; 7 bases agree with TRBD1. The CDR3 sequence is 15 residues long. The J segment lost 1 base and the V segment lost 5 bases, leaving 2 bases of the junction unmatched. Germline V lookup: CDR1 MNHEY, CDR2 SMNVEV (reference sequence). CDR3 loop: CASSGRGSGANVLTF. Written as DNA, the CDR3 is TGTGCCAGCAGTGGCAGGGGGTCTGGGGCCAACGTCCTGACTTTC.

The chain carries TRBV6-1 and TRBJ2-1, with D hard to call. The germline V gene encodes CDR1 MNHNS and CDR2 SASEGT. The CDR3 is 15 amino acids. Trimming removed 6 bases at V and 7 bases at J, with 19 bases between. CDR3 nucleotides: TGTGCCAGCAGGGATTTCCGATGGATGAGGAATGAGCAGTTCTTC. Translated: CASRDFRWMRNEQFF.

This rearrangement joins TRBV4-2 to TRBJ1-3, with a possible D match to TRBD1 (5 bases). The CDR3 has 16 residues. Germline values: CDR1 LGHNA, CDR2 YNFKEQ. Trimming took 3 bases from V and 4 from J, leaving 16 bases between them. CDR3 bases: TGTGCCAGCAGCCACCAAGAGGACAATCCCGGAAACACCATATATTTT. Amino acids: CASSHQEDNPGNTIYF.

The rearrangement uses TRBV30 and TRBJ1-2, with a tentative D call TRBD1 (5 bases). The CDR3 runs to 16 residues. Trimming stripped 6 bases from V and 8 bases from J, with 28 bases between. Germline CDR1 is GTSNPN and CDR2 is SVGIG (reference sequence). This CDR3 reads CACERLRDSPIRGYTF. The CDR3 bases are TGTGCCTGTGAACGCCTCCGGGACTCCCCCATAAGGGGCTACACCTTC.

The gene calls are TRBV5-5 and TRBJ2-7; 11 bases line up with TRBD1. Germline V gives CDR1 SGHKS, CDR2 YYEKEE (reference sequence). The CDR3 is 17 amino acids. Trimming cost V 0 bases and J 3 bases; bases outside gene matches: 8. The CDR3 spells CASSLDLRDRGIYEQYF. The DNA of the CDR3 is TGTGCCAGCAGCTTGGACCTCCGGGACAGGGGGATCTACGAGCAGTACTTC.

The gene calls are TRBV19 and TRBJ2-7; no reliable D call. CDR3 length: 13 amino acids. V was trimmed by 3 bases and J by 1 base, leaving 7 bases between them. Per germline, CDR1 LNHDA and CDR2 SQIVND (reference sequence). The CDR3 DNA reads TGTGCCAGTAGTATGGGCCTGTCCTACGAGCAGTACTTC. Its translation: CASSMGLSYEQYF. The whole variable domain, remainder taken from reference TRBV19 and TRBJ2-7, is DGGITQSPKYLFRKEGQNVTLSCEQNLNHDAMYWYRQDPGQGLRLIYYSQIVNDFQKGDIAEGYSVSREKKESFPLTVTSAQKNPTAFYLCASSMGLSYEQYFGPGTRLTVT.

Only one count was recorded for this clone. This chain uses TRBV11-2 with TRBJ2-1; D possibly corresponds to TRBD2 (6 bases). V lost 5 bases and J lost 10, with 15 bases in between. The CDR3 is made up of 13 amino acids. Per the germline V gene, CDR1 is SGHAT and CDR2 is FQNNGV. The DNA of the CDR3 is TGTGCCAGCAGCGGGACTCTAGCTCGCGAGCAGTTCTTC. Amino acids: CASSGTLAREQFF. Looking up the rest from reference TRBV11-2 and TRBJ2-1 gives the full variable domain: EAGVAQSPRYKIIEKRQSVAFWCNPISGHATLYWYQQILGQGPKLLIQFQNNGVVDDSQLPKDRFSAERLKGVDSTLKIQPAKLEDSAVYLCASSGTLAREQFFGPGTRLTVL.

This clone was seen a handful of times. This chain links TRBV19 with TRBJ1-6; no clear D gene. The CDR3 is made up of 15 amino acids. V lost 5 bases, J lost 7 bases, and 15 bases lay in between. Germline CDR1 is LNHDA and CDR2 is SQIVND (reference sequence). CDR3 coding DNA: TGTGCCAGTAGTCTAAGCCAGGTTGTGAATTCACCCCTCCACTTT. Its protein product is CASSLSQVVNSPLHF.

The chain uses TRBV4-1 and TRBJ2-7, with 10 bases identical to TRBD2. Germline loops: CDR1 MGHRA, CDR2 YSYEKL. This CDR3 comprises 18 residues. Germline trimming cut 0 bases from V and 3 bases from J; bases unmatched to any gene: 11. In DNA form, the CDR3 reads TGCGCCAGCAGCCAAGATTATTTCGGGACTAGCGCGAACTACGAGCAGTACTTC. It is translated as CASSQDYFGTSANYEQYF.

The V gene is TRBV5-1, the J gene TRBJ2-3, with D unclear. Trimming pared 4 bases from V and 0 bases from J, leaving 18 bases between. The CDR3 consists of 17 residues. Germline V lookup: CDR1 SGHRS, CDR2 YFSETQ. The CDR3 bases are TGCGCCAGCAGCCCCCTCCCGGGCGCTACTAGCACAGATACGCAGTATTTT. It codes for CASSPLPGATSTDTQYF.